The 9 T cell receptor beta chains below were found in one sample sequenced in a study of blood T cell repertoires in COVID-19. Here immunoSEQ multiplex PCR was the method, and the copy in TCRdb shows in-frame clones only, minus some. The sample lists tens of thousands of clones; around 80% were seen once. Sample: peripheral blood. Receptor source: an elderly woman with acute or convalescent COVID-19.

The chain recombines TRBV11-2 with TRBJ2-1, with D maybe TRBD1 (6 bases). The CDR3 covers 14 residues. CDR1 is SGHAT and CDR2 is FQNNGV in the germline V gene. Trimming left V 5 bases short and J 13 bases short, with 21 bases between. CDR3 protein: CASSRRVAQGSQFF. CDR3 nucleotides: TGTGCCAGCAGCCGACGGGTAGCACAGGGAAGTCAGTTCTTC.

The chain couples TRBV9 to TRBJ1-3; TRBD1 might be the D (6 bases). Germline values: CDR1 SGDLS, CDR2 YYNGEE. This CDR3 has 14 amino acids. With 7 bases removed from V and 2 bases from J, the gap between germline ends came to 13 bases. CDR3 in amino acids: CASSGDFTGNTIYF. Here the CDR3 DNA reads TGTGCCAGCTCAGGGGATTTTACTGGAAACACCATATATTTT.

The genes are TRBV7-2 and TRBJ1-4; tentative D call: TRBD1 (6 bases). CDR1 SGHTA and CDR2 FQGNSA come from the germline V gene. CDR3 length: 14 amino acids. Trimming left V 5 bases short and J 7 bases short, with 14 bases between. DNA of the CDR3: TGTGCCAGCAGCCCCGACAGGCCTAGTGAAAAACTGTTTTTT. Translating it yields CASSPDRPSEKLFF.

In its sample, this clone was seen once. The V gene is TRBV2, the J gene TRBJ1-6; D ambiguous. Germline CDR1 is SNHLY and CDR2 is FYNNEI. This CDR3 comprises 13 residues. With 8 bases removed from V and 1 base from J, the gap between germline ends came to 6 bases. The CDR3 DNA follows: TGTGCCAGCTGCGGATCCTATAATTCACCCCTCCACTTT. Translated: CASCGSYNSPLHF.

The chain couples TRBV6-5 to TRBJ1-2, with D unclear. This CDR3 spans 13 amino acids. Germline CDR1 and CDR2: MNHEY and SVGAGI. V was pared by 6 bases and J by 8 bases, with 16 bases between. For the CDR3, the DNA is TGTGCCAGCAGCTCACCACCCCGGGGAGGCTACACCTTC. Encoded protein: CASSSPPRGGYTF.

This clone was seen only once. The CDR3 loop is CASSSWTAQETQYF. In DNA form, the CDR3 reads TGTGCCAGTAGTAGCTGGACTGCCCAAGAGACCCAGTACTTC. The rearrangement links TRBV19 to TRBJ2-5, with a weak D call TRBD2 (5 bases). The CDR3 totals 14 residues. V was shortened by 4 bases and J by 1 base, with 10 bases between the two germline ends. Germline CDR1 is LNHDA and CDR2 is SQIVND (reference sequence).

The genes are TRBV19 and TRBJ2-4; 7 bases match TRBD1. The CDR3 loop spans 12 amino acids. V shed 6 bases and J 10 bases; nucleotides not matched to a gene: 6. CDR1 is LNHDA and CDR2 is SQIVND in the germline V gene (reference sequence). CDR3 region: CASSQDRMIQYF. CDR3 sequence (DNA): TGTGCCAGTAGCCAGGACAGGATGATTCAGTACTTC.

This chain links TRBV11-2 with TRBJ2-3, with 15 bases identical to TRBD2. V gave up 5 bases and J gave up 2 bases; unmatched junction bases: 8. The CDR3 covers 18 residues. From germline, CDR1 is SGHAT and CDR2 FQNNGV. The CDR3 DNA sequence: TGTGCCAGCAGCACGGGACTAGCGGGGGGCTTTTCCACAGATACGCAGTATTTT. Translated: CASSTGLAGGFSTDTQYF.

The chain uses TRBV5-1 and TRBJ2-7; 7 nucleotides agree with TRBD2. CDR1 and CDR2 from the germline V gene are SGHRS and YFSETQ. The CDR3 consists of 15 residues. V lost 0 bases to trimming and J lost 3 bases; unmatched junction nucleotides: 6. The CDR3 nucleotides read TGCGCCAGCAGCTTGGCCCTTGGACTAGACTACGAGCAGTACTTC. The encoded protein is CASSLALGLDYEQYF.